This T cell receptor beta chain was obtained from a study of blood T cell repertoires in COVID-19. Looking at the study overall: In each case, the material was cDNA or gDNA derived from T cells, B-cell-depleted T cells, or PBMCs.

This CDR3 comprises 15 residues. Trimming removed 1 base from V and 6 bases from J; junction bases left unmatched: 7. Germline V lookup: CDR1 MNHNS, CDR2 SASEGT. As handled by the study authors: Reference gene primers were amplified, and this amplification served to estimate nucleated cell counts. The repertoire was sequenced with immunoSEQ multiplex PCR; TCRdb's copy has only in-frame clones and lacks some. V, J and clone size were drawn from that table, and D and trimming were deduced from the DNA. The sample has tens of thousands of clones, 75% to 90% seen once. Sequenced: peripheral blood. The TCR sequence derives from a male donor with acute or convalescent COVID-19. The chain has TRBV6-1 and TRBJ1-1, with 8 bases fitting TRBD1. Here the CDR3 DNA reads TGTGCCAGCAGTGAAGTAACAGGGGGTGGATCTGAAGCTTTCTTT. This sequence encodes CASSEVTGGGSEAFF.